This T cell receptor beta chain was sequenced during a study of blood T cells in healthy people across ages. Germline loops: CDR1 SGHTA, CDR2 FQGNSA. This CDR3 has 12 residues. Those donating, healthy Caucasian individuals from Russia, were aged roughly 6 to 100. Per sample, extraction of total RNA gave at least 5 micrograms in every case. About this clonotype itself: The germline gene is not matched at one end of the junction; a read error may be the cause.

The second PCR ran roughly 6 to 12 cycles with a sample-barcoded 5' primer and J-beta primers. Every sample produced at least 2.5 million CDR3-containing paired-end reads. TCRdb re-called the 5' RACE reads through MiXCR, storing one row per CDR3 protein. The sample holds roughly 800,000 distinct CDR3 sequences, about 25% seen once. The data were also submitted as part of a second study, on T cells of mothers and their children.

What was sequenced was blood. The rearrangement links TRBV7-2 to TRBJ2-3, with D tentatively TRBD1 (5 bases). This clonotype was obtained from a boy aged 5 to 17 in good health. CDR3 protein: CASSRLTDTHYF. In DNA, the CDR3 is TGTGCCAGCAGCAGGTTGACAGATACGCACTATTTT.